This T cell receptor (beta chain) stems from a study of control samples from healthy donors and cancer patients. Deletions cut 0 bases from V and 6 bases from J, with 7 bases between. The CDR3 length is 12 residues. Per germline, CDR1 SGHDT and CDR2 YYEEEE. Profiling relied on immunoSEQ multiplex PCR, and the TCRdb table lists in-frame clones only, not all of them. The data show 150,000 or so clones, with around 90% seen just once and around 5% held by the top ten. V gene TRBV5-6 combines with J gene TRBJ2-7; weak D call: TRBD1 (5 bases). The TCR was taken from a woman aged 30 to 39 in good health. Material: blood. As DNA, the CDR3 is TGTGCCAGCAGCTTGGTGCAGGGCGAGCAGTACGTC. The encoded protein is CASSLVQGEQYV.